One and the same sample provided the 10 T cell receptor beta chains below, sequenced in a study of shared clonotypes between healthy human individuals. Only in-frame clones appear in the TCRdb table, and some are missing; sequencing was by immunoSEQ multiplex PCR. The sample shows around 1.4 million clones, around 98.5% of them seen only once. Sample: naive CD4+ T cells sorted from blood. Specified subset: CD45RA+ positively selected. These receptors were taken from a man aged 30 to 45 in good health.

V usage is TRBV28 and J usage is TRBJ1-2; 7 bases are a match to TRBD1. The junction had 13 bases not matched to a gene; V was cut back by 1 base and J by 8 bases. CDR1 is MDHEN, CDR2 SYDVKM, per germline. The CDR3 contains 16 residues. The CDR3 sequence is CASSLSTTGIAEGYTF. The CDR3 DNA is TGTGCCAGCAGTTTATCCACGACAGGGATAGCGGAGGGCTACACCTTC.

This clone has just one count. This chain connects TRBV28 to TRBJ2-1; perhaps D is TRBD1 or TRBD2 (5 bases each). V dropped 6 bases and J dropped 6 bases, with 15 bases sitting between them. The CDR3 has 14 residues. Germline loops: CDR1 MDHEN, CDR2 SYDVKM. The CDR3 bases are TGTGCCAGCAGGTCCGGGACGGACATCAATGAGCAGTTCTTC. As protein: CASRSGTDINEQFF.

The chain uses TRBV7-8 and TRBJ2-1; D is perhaps TRBD2 (6 bases). Trimming took 5 bases from V and 5 from J, leaving 28 bases between them. CDR1 and CDR2 from the germline V gene are SGHVS and FQNEAQ. This CDR3 is 19 amino acids long. CDR3 DNA: TGTGCCAGCAGCCCCCGAACGGTGAGGGCGGGGCAGGGCCACAATGAGCAGTTCTTC. It is translated as CASSPRTVRAGQGHNEQFF.

The chain recombines TRBV7-2 with TRBJ2-5, with TRBD2 matching 11 bases. The V gene's germline CDR1 is SGHTA and CDR2 FQGNSA. Losses at the gene ends were 7 bases for V and 4 bases for J; bases not matched to a gene: 5. The CDR3 length is 14 residues. DNA of the CDR3: TGTGCCAGCACATCTAGCGGGAGGCCAGAGACCCAGTACTTC. Amino acids: CASTSSGRPETQYF.

This chain uses TRBV6-5 with TRBJ1-5, with D perhaps matching TRBD1 (6 bases). This CDR3 has 15 amino acids. The germline V gene encodes CDR1 MNHEY and CDR2 SVGAGI. The V end lost 5 bases, the J end lost 0 bases, and 11 bases lay between the germline ends. The chain's CDR3 is CASSRDNRSNQPQHF. The CDR3, as DNA: TGTGCCAGCAGTAGGGACAACCGTAGCAATCAGCCCCAGCATTTT.

V and J are TRBV12-5 and TRBJ2-1; D call uncertain. This CDR3 contains 13 residues. V gave up 7 bases and J gave up 2 bases, with 9 bases separating them. Germline CDR1 reads LGHNT; CDR2 reads FRNRAP. CDR3 nucleotides: TGTGCTAGTGCCCCGGGCGCCTACAATGAGCAGTTCTTC. Its translation is CASAPGAYNEQFF.

The rearrangement uses TRBV5-6 and TRBJ2-1; no reliable D call. Trimming shortened V by 4 bases and J by 1 base, and 9 bases separated the two germline ends. Germline CDR1 is SGHDT and CDR2 is YYEEEE. The CDR3 contains 14 residues. The DNA for the CDR3 is TGTGCCAGCAGCCCGAGACCTTCCTACAATGAGCAGTTCTTC. Protein product: CASSPRPSYNEQFF.

The genes are TRBV29-1 and TRBJ2-6; D unclear. The V end lost 1 base, the J end lost 4 bases, and 11 bases lay between the germline ends. The CDR3 is made up of 15 amino acids. Germline CDR1 reads SQVTM; CDR2 reads ANQGSEA. CDR3 nucleotides: TGCAGCGTTGAAGGGCCAGGCACCGGGGCCAACGTCCTGACTTTC. Translating it yields CSVEGPGTGANVLTF.

The chain has TRBV7-2 and TRBJ1-1, with no clear D. The CDR3 has 15 amino acids. CDR1 and CDR2 (germline): SGHTA, FQGNSA. The V end lost 5 bases, the J end lost 0 bases, and 13 bases lay between the germline ends. This CDR3 reads CASSLAGRMNTEAFF. The CDR3 DNA reads as TGTGCCAGCAGCCTCGCCGGACGGATGAACACTGAAGCTTTCTTT.

Remarks on this clone: The sample carries other DNA sequences with the same CDR3. The chain carries TRBV6-1 and TRBJ2-7; 10 bases fit TRBD1. CDR3 length: 15 residues. Germline values: CDR1 MNHNS, CDR2 SASEGT. J was trimmed by 0 bases and V by 2 bases; bases with no gene match: 1. The CDR3 loop is CASSERTGGSYEQYF. The CDR3, as DNA: TGTGCCAGCAGTGAACGGACAGGGGGCTCCTACGAGCAGTACTTC.